The 11 T cell receptor beta chains reported below all come from one sample, sequenced in a study of human versus mouse CDR3 diversity and MHC coevolution. Assay used: immunoSEQ multiplex PCR; TCRdb lists only in-frame clones, some missing. The sample consists of tens of thousands of clones, roughly 93% of them appearing once. Sequencing was carried out using naive CD4+ T cells from blood. The subset: CD45RO-negative CD62L-positive naive CD4 T cells. All receptors come from a person aged 30-69 years in good health.

This chain links TRBV19 with TRBJ2-5; 7 nucleotides line up with TRBD2. Germline CDR1 is LNHDA and CDR2 is SQIVND (reference sequence). V shed 6 bases, J shed 5 bases, and the junction held 9 bases outside the gene matches. This CDR3 has 14 amino acids. DNA for the CDR3: TGTGCCAGTAGCACCAGCTGGGGAGGGGAGACCCAGTACTTC. It specifies CASSTSWGGETQYF.

This clone was detected a few times. V is TRBV7-8 and J is TRBJ1-1; D is uncertain. CDR1 is SGHVS, CDR2 FQNEAQ, per germline. The CDR3 consists of 12 residues. Between the trimmed V and J ends, which lost 5 bases and 0 bases, there was a span of 4 bases. CDR3 in amino acids: CASSQVNTEAFF. For the CDR3, the DNA is TGTGCCAGCAGCCAGGTGAACACTGAAGCTTTCTTT.

This clone came up a few times. The chain carries TRBV11-2 and TRBJ1-3; D not certain. This CDR3 has 14 amino acids. V lost 1 base, J lost 7 bases, and 11 bases lay in between. CDR1 is SGHAT, CDR2 FQNNGV, per germline. The DNA for the CDR3 is TGTGCCAGCAGCTTAGGGATGGCGGTGAACACCATATATTTT. It encodes CASSLGMAVNTIYF. Looking up the rest from reference TRBV11-2 and TRBJ1-3 gives the full variable domain: EAGVAQSPRYKIIEKRQSVAFWCNPISGHATLYWYQQILGQGPKLLIQFQNNGVVDDSQLPKDRFSAERLKGVDSTLKIQPAKLEDSAVYLCASSLGMAVNTIYFGEGSWLTVV.

This clone was observed a handful of times. The chain joins TRBV19 to TRBJ1-4; D not resolved. Germline V gene lookup returns CDR1 LNHDA and CDR2 SQIVND (reference sequence). CDR3 length: 13 residues. Trimming left V 5 bases short and J 4 bases short, with 8 bases between. The CDR3 protein is CASSGRINEKLFF. In nucleotides, the CDR3 is TGTGCCAGTAGTGGCAGAATTAATGAAAAACTGTTTTTT.

This clone appeared once. The chain has TRBV9 and TRBJ2-2; a weak D match, TRBD2 (6 bases). Trimming left V 4 bases short and J 1 base short, with 17 bases between. This CDR3 spans 17 amino acids. Per the germline V gene, CDR1 is SGDLS and CDR2 is YYNGEE. Written as DNA, the CDR3 is TGTGCCAGCAGCTTCGTTACCGGGACTCTGAACACCGGGGAGCTGTTTTTT. It encodes CASSFVTGTLNTGELFF.

The gene calls are TRBV5-1 and TRBJ2-1; 12 nucleotides line up with TRBD2. Trimming cost V 0 bases and J 8 bases; bases outside gene matches: 3. The CDR3 spans 15 residues. CDR1 is SGHRS and CDR2 is YFSETQ in the germline V gene. As DNA, the CDR3 is TGCGCCAGCAGCTTGGGACTAGCGGGAGTCGATGAGCAGTTCTTC. Its translation: CASSLGLAGVDEQFF.

V is TRBV15 and J is TRBJ2-7; 7 bases agree with TRBD1. The V gene end was trimmed by 5 bases and the J gene end by 6 bases; junction bases not matched to a gene: 10. Germline CDR1 and CDR2: LNHNV and YYDKDF (reference sequence). The CDR3 is made up of 14 amino acids. The DNA of the CDR3 is TGTGCCACCAGCTACAGGGGTCTACCCAGCGAGCAGTACTTC. It translates to CATSYRGLPSEQYF.

The rearrangement links TRBV6-1 to TRBJ1-1; perhaps TRBD1 as D (5 bases). The CDR3 has 14 amino acids. V lost 4 bases and J lost 5, with 14 bases in between. The germline V gene has CDR1 MNHNS and CDR2 SASEGT. The CDR3 region has the DNA TGTGCCAGCAGTGCGAACGGGGGTGGGACTGAAGCTTTCTTT. This codes for CASSANGGGTEAFF.

This chain connects TRBV12-5 to TRBJ1-5; D gene ambiguous. Germline V gene lookup returns CDR1 LGHNT and CDR2 FRNRAP. This CDR3 comprises 15 residues. V was cut by 7 bases and J by 1 base, with 14 bases left in between. CDR3 bases: TGTGCTAGTGCCCCCGGAGGGTTAAGCAATCAGCCCCAGCATTTT. Translation gives CASAPGGLSNQPQHF.

The V gene is TRBV30, the J gene TRBJ2-1, with 11 bases aligning to TRBD2. Trimming cost V 3 bases and J 1 base; bases outside gene matches: 8. The germline gives CDR1 GTSNPN, CDR2 SVGIG (reference sequence). The CDR3 has 17 residues. CDR3 in DNA: TGTGCCTGGAGCGGCGGACTAGCGGGCCTTTCCTACAATGAGCAGTTCTTC. Protein product: CAWSGGLAGLSYNEQFF.

The chain recombines TRBV14 with TRBJ2-5, with D unclear. The CDR3 has 11 residues. From germline, CDR1 is SGHDN and CDR2 FVKESK. Trimming removed 4 bases from V and 5 bases from J, with 5 bases in between. The CDR3 loop is CASSLSETQYF. In DNA, the CDR3 is TGTGCCAGCAGCCTCTCCGAGACCCAGTACTTC.